This T cell receptor (beta chain) was retrieved from a study of T cell responses to AZD1222 COVID-19 vaccine (dated by TCRdb to 2020 to 2023). Regarding the study in general: AZD1222 recipients given second doses at about 4 weeks or at about 12 weeks were pooled, since spike-specific TCR depth and breadth were not found to differ between the two schedules. Trial participants were enrolled by age into 18-55, 56-69 and 70-plus year subgroups, with around 150, 28 and 57 TCR-sequenced participants respectively. A total of under 250 trial participants underwent TCR sequencing, of whom about 210 had received two doses of AZD1222 and around 25 had received two doses of the MenACWY control vaccine.

The CDR3 regions of human TCRbeta chains were analyzed by immunosequencing. Concerning the study's data processing: Repertoire TCRs were matched against a reference library of SARS-CoV-2-specific TCRs generated with the MIRA antigen-specificity platform. Breadth was defined as the fraction of unique TCRs that were SARS-CoV-2-associated, and depth was defined as the fraction of total T cells that were SARS-CoV-2-associated. Using the MIRA data, each spike-specific TCR was mapped to the spike region that the TCR reacts to and placed in a CD4 or CD8 class. Log10-transformed breadth and depth values were compared by one-way ANOVA with Sidak's multiple comparisons tests. TCRdb provides this immuneACCESS table in a form limited to in-frame rearrangements. Some clones are lacking; in checked studies, under half of them reflect an unresolved V gene, and why the rest are absent is not known. V, J and clone size reflect that table, while D and trimming were determined from the DNA. The sample includes 100,000 to 150,000 clones, with about 92% observed a single time. The biggest ten clones account for 1.1% of the sample.

About this clone itself: What this receptor recognizes is not known. Nothing much larger sits one base from this clone, and base qualities are not available.

The investigation overall reported the following: Epitopes outside the regions mutated in the B.1.351 and B.1.1.7 variants were reportedly recognized by nearly half of the unique spike-specific TCRs. Spike-specific TCR breadth and depth rose significantly after two AZD1222 doses compared with day 0 and with MenACWY recipients. The vaccine-associated CD4 TCRs covered the entire spike protein, and the dominant responses fell in regions 160-218 and 743-854. No day 14 peak-response samples were available, so repertoires were characterized only after the peak T cell response. Conclusions about previously exposed vaccinees are limited because only 5 or 6 AZD1222 recipients were SARS-CoV-2 seropositive at baseline. The 56-69-year group was small, and its depth increase did not reach significance, likely because of low power. Most participants were white British and females outnumbered males, and the authors suggested that clonal diversity may have been underestimated.

The meaning of the sample's time point label: baseline before first vaccination. The vaccinee samples were drawn from two UK trials, COV001 and COV002, one of which was a single-blind randomized controlled phase 2/3 trial testing AZD1222 (ChAdOx1 nCoV-19) in healthy adults. For TCRbeta chain sequencing, PBMC samples were collected from trial participants at day 0 and at day 28 after the second dose. Spanning cysteine to phenylalanine, the CDR3 consists of 15 amino acids. Only the CDR3 DNA is retained, 45 bases long and in frame from the first base. CDR1 SNHLY and CDR2 FYNNEI were looked up in the germline V gene. V loses 1 base of germline sequence and J loses 0 bases, and the interval between the two ends is 9 bases.

Sequencing used peripheral blood, obtained on day 0 of AZD1222 vaccination. Here the chain combines TRBV2 and TRBJ1-2; TRBD1 might be the D gene, on 5 matching bases. This TCR was sampled from an adult in good health. In nucleotides, the sequence is TGTGCCAGCAGTGAAGTGGGGGGGGCTAACTATGGCTACACCTTC. This is translated as CASSEVGGANYGYTF.